A selection of T cell receptor beta chains follows, all from one sample in a study of cytomegalovirus exposure and HLA in healthy donors. Method: immunoSEQ multiplex PCR; TCRdb's copy keeps in-frame clones and lacks some. The profile shows around 130,000 clones, just over 65% of them singletons. The sample consisted of PBMCs. These receptors were taken from an older woman in good health and CMV-seronegative. Both conserved end residues are part of each CDR3. The D gene is left open where the match is weak. Clone size appears in some rows only: once, few, many, or a class for an expanded clone.

size	D	V	J	DNA	CDR3
-	TRBD2	TRBV5-1	TRBJ2-1	TGCGCCAGCAGCTTCAGCGGGGGGGCATTCGATGAGCAGTTCTTC	CASSFSGGAFDEQFF
-	TRBD1	TRBV19	TRBJ1-5	TGTGCCAGTAGAGGGGGCGGTGGACCCCAGCATTTT	CASRGGGGPQHF
-	-	TRBV29-1	TRBJ2-7	TGCAGCGTTGGCCCTCAGCGCTACGAGCAGTACTTC	CSVGPQRYEQYF
few	TRBD2	TRBV6-5	TRBJ2-3	TGTGCCAGCAGTTTCCGACTAGCGGGAGCCACAGATACGCAGTATTTT	CASSFRLAGATDTQYF
-	TRBD2	TRBV7-2	TRBJ2-1	TGTGCCAGCAGCTTAGGTCGCCTAGCGGGAGCCCCTGAGCAGTTCTTC	CASSLGRLAGAPEQFF
-	-	TRBV10-1	TRBJ2-7	TGCGCCAGCTGGAGGGAGAGCTTTTACGAGCAGTACTTC	CASWRESFYEQYF
-	TRBD1	TRBV9	TRBJ1-5	TGTGCCAGCAGCGTAGGAGGCCTAGAGGACAGGGGGAATCAGCCCCAGCATTTT	CASSVGGLEDRGNQPQHF
-	TRBD1	TRBV7-2	TRBJ2-1	TGTGCCAGCAGCTCTAGACAGGGTAATTACAATGAGCAGTTCTTC	CASSSRQGNYNEQFF
-	-	TRBV7-6	TRBJ2-5	TGTGCCAGCAGCTTAGAGGGGGGGGCCGGAAGCGAAGAGACCCAGTACTTC	CASSLEGGAGSEETQYF
-	-	TRBV6-1	TRBJ2-7	TGTGCCAGCAGTGAATCAATCTACGAGCAGTACTTC	CASSESIYEQYF
once	TRBD2	TRBV7-6	TRBJ2-7	TGTGCCAGCAGCTTAGTCGCGGGGGGCCGCAGCTCCTACGAGCAGTACTTC	CASSLVAGGRSSYEQYF
few	-	TRBV5-1	TRBJ1-6	TGCGCCAGCAGCTCGGACAGCTCCTATAATTCACCCCTCCACTTT	CASSSDSSYNSPLHF
-	-	TRBV2	TRBJ2-4	TGTGCCAGCACTTTCAGCGCAGACATTCAGTACTTC	CASTFSADIQYF
-	TRBD1	TRBV6-5	TRBJ2-7	TGTGCCAGCTCTGACAGGGCGATCTCCTACGAGCAGTACTTC	CASSDRAISYEQYF
-	-	TRBV9	TRBJ2-1	TGTGCCAGCAGCGTAGGGCTAGCTTACAATGAGCAGTTCTTC	CASSVGLAYNEQFF
-	TRBD1	TRBV7-3	TRBJ1-6	TGTGCCAGCAGCTATAATGGACAGGGAAGCTCACCCCTCCACTTT	CASSYNGQGSSPLHF
-	TRBD2	TRBV7-2	TRBJ2-4	TGTGCCAGCAGCTTAGTCGCTAGCGGGAGGGCCAGGGCCAAAAACATTCAGTACTTC	CASSLVASGRARAKNIQYF
-	-	TRBV6-1	TRBJ1-6	TGTGCCAGCTTAAGTGGGAGCTCCTATAATTCACCCCTCCACTTT	CASLSGSSYNSPLHF
few	TRBD2	TRBV7-2	TRBJ2-5	TGTGCCAGCAGTTCAGAGATAGCGGGGCCGATCCAAGAGACCCAGTACTTC	CASSSEIAGPIQETQYF
-	TRBD2	TRBV6-6	TRBJ2-5	TGTGCCAGCAGGCCGGGACTAGCGGGAGTCGGGGAGACCCAGTACTTC	CASRPGLAGVGETQYF
-	-	TRBV27	TRBJ1-5	TGTGCCAGCAGTTTACGGGGGAAAAATCAGCCCCAGCATTTT	CASSLRGKNQPQHF
-	TRBD2	TRBV9	TRBJ2-3	TGTGCCAGCAGCAAGACTAGCGGTATCACAGATACGCAGTATTTT	CASSKTSGITDTQYF
few	TRBD1	TRBV10-1	TRBJ2-7	TGCGCCATAAGGGACAGGGGGTACCACGAGCAGTACTTC	CAIRDRGYHEQYF
-	TRBD1	TRBV18	TRBJ2-7	TGTGCCAGCTCGCCCGGGACAGGGGAACCCTACGAGCAGTACTTC	CASSPGTGEPYEQYF
-	TRBD2	TRBV2	TRBJ2-7	TGTGCCAGCAGCAGAGCCGGGACTAGCGGGAGGGCCTCCTACGAGCAGTACTTC	CASSRAGTSGRASYEQYF
-	TRBD1	TRBV19	TRBJ2-1	TGTGCCAGTAGTATTGGAGAGGGGGCGAGAAATGAGCAGTTCTTC	CASSIGEGARNEQFF
-	TRBD2	TRBV7-3	TRBJ2-3	TGTGCCAGCAGCTTCAGCGGGAGTGTCTCAGATACGCAGTATTTT	CASSFSGSVSDTQYF